This TCR beta chain originates from a study of beta chain features in type 1 diabetes. cDNA synthesis used the whole RNA isolate, giving expressed TCRB sequences. The data were produced by immunoSEQ multiplex PCR, yet TCRdb's version contains in-frame clones alone and is incomplete. The profile covers approximately 160,000 clones, with 8.1% appearing a single time and around 0.65% taken by the ten largest. A few counts support this clone. This CDR3 comprises 14 residues. V lost 4 bases, J lost 0 bases, and 10 bases lay in between. Germline-derived CDR1 and CDR2 are SGHRS and YFSETQ. Sequences were obtained from central memory CD4+ T cells from blood. The origin of this receptor is a man aged 18-30 years in good health. V and J are TRBV5-1 and TRBJ1-1; D is undetermined. Here the CDR3 reads CASSQGRLNTEAFF. CDR3 bases: TGCGCCAGCAGCCAAGGGAGGCTGAACACTGAAGCTTTCTTT. The whole variable domain, remainder taken from reference TRBV5-1 and TRBJ1-1, is KAGVTQTPRYLIKTRGQQVTLSCSPISGHRSVSWYQQTPGQGLQFLFEYFSETQRNKGNFPGRFSGRQFSNSRSEMNVSTLELGDSALYLCASSQGRLNTEAFFGQGTRLTVV.